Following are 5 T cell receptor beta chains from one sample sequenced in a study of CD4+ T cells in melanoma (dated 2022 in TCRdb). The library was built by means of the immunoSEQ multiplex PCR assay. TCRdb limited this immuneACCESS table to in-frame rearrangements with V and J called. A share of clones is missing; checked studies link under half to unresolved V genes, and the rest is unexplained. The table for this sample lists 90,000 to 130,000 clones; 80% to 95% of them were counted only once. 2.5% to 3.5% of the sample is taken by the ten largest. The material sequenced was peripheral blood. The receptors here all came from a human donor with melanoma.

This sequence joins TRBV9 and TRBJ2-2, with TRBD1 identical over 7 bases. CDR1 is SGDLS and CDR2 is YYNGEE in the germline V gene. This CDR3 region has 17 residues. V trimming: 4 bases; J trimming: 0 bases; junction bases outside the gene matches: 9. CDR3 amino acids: CASSPKTGTANTGELFF. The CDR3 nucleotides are TGTGCCAGCAGCCCTAAAACCGGGACAGCGAACACCGGGGAGCTGTTTTTT.

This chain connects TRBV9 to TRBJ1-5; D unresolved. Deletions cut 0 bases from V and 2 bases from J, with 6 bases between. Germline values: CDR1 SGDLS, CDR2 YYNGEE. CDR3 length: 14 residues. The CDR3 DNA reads TGTGCCAGCAGCGTAGGATTGGGCAATCAGCCCCAGCATTTT. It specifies CASSVGLGNQPQHF.

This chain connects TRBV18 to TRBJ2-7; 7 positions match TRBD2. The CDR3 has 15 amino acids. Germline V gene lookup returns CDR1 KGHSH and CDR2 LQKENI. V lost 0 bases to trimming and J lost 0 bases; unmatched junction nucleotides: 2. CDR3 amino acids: CASSPPGGSSYEQYF. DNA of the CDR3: TGTGCCAGCTCACCACCGGGCGGGAGCTCCTACGAGCAGTACTTC.

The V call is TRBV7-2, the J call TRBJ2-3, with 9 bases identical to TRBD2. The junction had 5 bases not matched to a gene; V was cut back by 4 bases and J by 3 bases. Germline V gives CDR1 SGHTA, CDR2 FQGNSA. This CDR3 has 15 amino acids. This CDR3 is CASSWRGGVTDTQYF. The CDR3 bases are TGTGCCAGCAGCTGGCGGGGGGGCGTAACAGATACGCAGTATTTT.

The CDR3 loop is CASSLVRGAQYF. For the CDR3, the DNA is TGTGCCAGCAGCTTAGTGCGGGGGGCCCAGTACTTC. The chain combines TRBV7-2 with TRBJ2-5; 8 bases agree with TRBD2. Germline V gives CDR1 SGHTA, CDR2 FQGNSA. CDR3 length: 12 residues. The junction had 1 base not matched to a gene; V was cut back by 1 base and J by 9 bases.